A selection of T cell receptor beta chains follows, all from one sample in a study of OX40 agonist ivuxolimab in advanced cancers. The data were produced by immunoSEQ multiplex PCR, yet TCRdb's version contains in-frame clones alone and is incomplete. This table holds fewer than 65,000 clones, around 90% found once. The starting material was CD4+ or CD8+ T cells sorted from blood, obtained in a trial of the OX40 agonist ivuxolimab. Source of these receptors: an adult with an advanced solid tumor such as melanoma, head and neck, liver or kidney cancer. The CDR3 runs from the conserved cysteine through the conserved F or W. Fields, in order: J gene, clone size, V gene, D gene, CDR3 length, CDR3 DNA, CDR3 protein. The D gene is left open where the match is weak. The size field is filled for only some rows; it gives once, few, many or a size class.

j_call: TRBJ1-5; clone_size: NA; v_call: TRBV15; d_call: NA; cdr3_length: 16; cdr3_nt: TGTGCCACCAGCAGAACCAGGGCCGATAGCAATCAGCCCCAGCATTTT; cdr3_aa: CATSRTRADSNQPQHF
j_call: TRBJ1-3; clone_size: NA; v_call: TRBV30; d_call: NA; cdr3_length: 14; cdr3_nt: TGTGCCTGGAGTGCCGGGGGCTCTGGAAACACCATATATTTT; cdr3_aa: CAWSAGGSGNTIYF
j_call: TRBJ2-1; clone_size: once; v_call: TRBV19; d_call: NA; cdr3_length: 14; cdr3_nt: TGTGCCAGTAGTATCATGACTACCGTAGGAGAGCAGTTCTTC; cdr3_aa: CASSIMTTVGEQFF
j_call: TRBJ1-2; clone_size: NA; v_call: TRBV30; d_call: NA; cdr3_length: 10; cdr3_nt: TGTGCCTGGGGGGTGAGAGGCTACACCTTC; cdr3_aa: CAWGVRGYTF
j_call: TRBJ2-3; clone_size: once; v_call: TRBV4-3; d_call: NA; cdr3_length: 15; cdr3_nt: TGCGCCAGCAGCCAAGATTACCACCCCACAGATACGCAGTATTTT; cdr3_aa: CASSQDYHPTDTQYF
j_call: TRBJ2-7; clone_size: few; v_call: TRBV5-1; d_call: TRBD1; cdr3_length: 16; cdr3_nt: TGCGCCAGCAGTAAACCCCTTCGGGACAGGGTTTACGAGCAGTACTTC; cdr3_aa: CASSKPLRDRVYEQYF
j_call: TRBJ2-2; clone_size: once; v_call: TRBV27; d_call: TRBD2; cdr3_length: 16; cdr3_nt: TGTGCCAGCAGGGGAGGGCGGGGGGCCAACACCGGGGAGCTGTTTTTT; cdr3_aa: CASRGGRGANTGELFF
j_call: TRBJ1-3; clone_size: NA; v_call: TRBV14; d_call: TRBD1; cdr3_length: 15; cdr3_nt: TGTGCCAGCAGCCTTCGGGACAGTACTGGAAACACCATATATTTT; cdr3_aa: CASSLRDSTGNTIYF
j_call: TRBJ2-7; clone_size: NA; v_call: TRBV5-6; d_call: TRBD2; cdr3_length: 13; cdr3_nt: TGTGCCAGCAGGCGGACCGGGACTAGCGGGGGTAACTTC; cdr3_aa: CASRRTGTSGGNF
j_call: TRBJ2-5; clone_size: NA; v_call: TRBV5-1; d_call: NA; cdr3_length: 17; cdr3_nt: TGCGCCAGCAGCTGGAGCGGGACAGCCATGTACCAAGAGACCCAGTACTTC; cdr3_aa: CASSWSGTAMYQETQYF
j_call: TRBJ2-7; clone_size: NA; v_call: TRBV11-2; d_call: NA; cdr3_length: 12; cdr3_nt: TGTGCCAGCAGCTTAGGGGTTGGCGAGCAGTACTTC; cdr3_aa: CASSLGVGEQYF
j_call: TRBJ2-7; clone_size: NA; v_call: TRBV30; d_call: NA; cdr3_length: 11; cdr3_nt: TGTGCCTGCTCGCTCCAGTACGAGCAGTACTTC; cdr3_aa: CACSLQYEQYF
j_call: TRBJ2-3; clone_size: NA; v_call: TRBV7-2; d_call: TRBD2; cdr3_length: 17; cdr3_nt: TGTGCCAGCAGCTCATTATCGGGTCTAGCGGGGACAGATACGCAGTATTTT; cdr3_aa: CASSSLSGLAGTDTQYF
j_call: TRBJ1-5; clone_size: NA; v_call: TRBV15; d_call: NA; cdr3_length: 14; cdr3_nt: TGTGCCACCAGCAGAGGGGGGAAAGGTCAGCCCCAGCATTTT; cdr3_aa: CATSRGGKGQPQHF
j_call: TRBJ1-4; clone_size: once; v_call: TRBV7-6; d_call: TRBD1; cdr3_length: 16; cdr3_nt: TGTGCCAGCAGCCCAGGGGGGAGGGGAACTAATGAAAAACTGTTTTTT; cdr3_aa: CASSPGGRGTNEKLFF
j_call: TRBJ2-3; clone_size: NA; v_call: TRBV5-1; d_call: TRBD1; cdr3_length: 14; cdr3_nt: TGCGCCAGCACCATAGGGACAGGTGGAGATACGCAGTATTTT; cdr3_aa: CASTIGTGGDTQYF
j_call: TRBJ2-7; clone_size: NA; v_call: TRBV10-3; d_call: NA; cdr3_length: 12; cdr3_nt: TGCGTGACGGGCAGGGGAGGCTACGAGCAGTACTTC; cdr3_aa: CVTGRGGYEQYF
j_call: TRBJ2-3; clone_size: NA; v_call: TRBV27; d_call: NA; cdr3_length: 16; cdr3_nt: TGTGCCAGCAGTTTATGGAGGGGGAGCCCGGGGGATACGCAGTATTTT; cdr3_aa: CASSLWRGSPGDTQYF
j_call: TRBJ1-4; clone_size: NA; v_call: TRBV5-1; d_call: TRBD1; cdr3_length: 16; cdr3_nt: TGCGCCAGCAGCTTGGGATGGGGGACAGAAGGTGAAAAACTGTTTTTT; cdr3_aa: CASSLGWGTEGEKLFF
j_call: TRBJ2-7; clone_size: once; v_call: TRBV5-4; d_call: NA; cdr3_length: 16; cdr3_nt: TGTGCCAGCAGCACCGGACAGAGGGAAAAGCGCTACGAGCAGTACTTC; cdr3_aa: CASSTGQREKRYEQYF
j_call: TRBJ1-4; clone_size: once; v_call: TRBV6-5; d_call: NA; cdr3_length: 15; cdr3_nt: TGTGCCAGCAGTTACCGGGGCTCCAATAATGAAAAACTGTTTTTT; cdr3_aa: CASSYRGSNNEKLFF
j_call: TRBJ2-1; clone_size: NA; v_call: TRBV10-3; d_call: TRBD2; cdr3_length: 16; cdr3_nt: TGTGCCATCTACGGAAGCGGGGGGAGCTCCTACAATGAGCAGTTCTTC; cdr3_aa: CAIYGSGGSSYNEQFF
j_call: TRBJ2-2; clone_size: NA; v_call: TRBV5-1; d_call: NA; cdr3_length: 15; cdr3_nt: TGCGCCAGCAGCTTGGCGGTTGGGAACACCGGGGAGCTGTTTTTT; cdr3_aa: CASSLAVGNTGELFF
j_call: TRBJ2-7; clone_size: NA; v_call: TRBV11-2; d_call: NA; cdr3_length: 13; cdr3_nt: TGTGCCAGCAGCCCGACAGCTACCTACGAGCAGTACTTC; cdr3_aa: CASSPTATYEQYF
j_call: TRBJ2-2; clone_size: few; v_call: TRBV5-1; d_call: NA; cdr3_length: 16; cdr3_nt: TGCGCCAGCAGCTTGGGACAGACCTCGAACACCGGGGAGCTGTTTTTT; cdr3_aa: CASSLGQTSNTGELFF
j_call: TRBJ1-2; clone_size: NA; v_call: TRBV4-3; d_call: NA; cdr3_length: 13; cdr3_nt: TGCGCCAGCAGCCAAGCGGCCGAATTCGGCTACACCTTC; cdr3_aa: CASSQAAEFGYTF
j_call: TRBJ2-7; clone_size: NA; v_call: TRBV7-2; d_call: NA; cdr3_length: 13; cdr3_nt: TGTGCCAGCAGCTCGGGACCCTCCTACGAGCAGTACTTC; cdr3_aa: CASSSGPSYEQYF
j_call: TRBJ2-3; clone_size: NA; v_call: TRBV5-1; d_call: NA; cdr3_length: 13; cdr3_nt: TGCGCCAGCAGCGAGAACCAAGCGGATACGCAGTATTTT; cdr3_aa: CASSENQADTQYF
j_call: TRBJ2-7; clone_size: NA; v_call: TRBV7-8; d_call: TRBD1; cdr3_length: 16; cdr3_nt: TGTGCCAGCAGCGCCTCGCGAAGCAGGGGGCTCTACGAGCAGTACTTC; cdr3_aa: CASSASRSRGLYEQYF
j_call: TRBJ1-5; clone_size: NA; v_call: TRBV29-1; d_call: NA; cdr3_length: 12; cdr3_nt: TGCAGCGTTCGTGATAGCAATCAGCCCCAGCATTTT; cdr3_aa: CSVRDSNQPQHF
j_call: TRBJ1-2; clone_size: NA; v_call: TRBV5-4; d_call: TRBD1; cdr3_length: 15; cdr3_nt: TGTGCCAGCAGCTTGGAGGCAGGGGGTAACTATGGCTACACCTTC; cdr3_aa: CASSLEAGGNYGYTF
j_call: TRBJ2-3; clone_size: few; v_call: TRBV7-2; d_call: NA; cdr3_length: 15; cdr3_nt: TGTGCCAGCAGTGCCGAAGGGCACAACACAGATACGCAGTATTTT; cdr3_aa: CASSAEGHNTDTQYF
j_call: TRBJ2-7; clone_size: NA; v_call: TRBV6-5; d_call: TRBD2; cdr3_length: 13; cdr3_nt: TGTGCCAGCAGCCGAGCGGGGACGGACGGGGAGTACTTC; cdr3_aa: CASSRAGTDGEYF
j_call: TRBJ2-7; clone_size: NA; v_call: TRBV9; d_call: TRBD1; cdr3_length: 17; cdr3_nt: TGTGCCAGCAGCGTAGCTTCTGGACAGGAGTCTTCCTACGAGCAGTACTTC; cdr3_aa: CASSVASGQESSYEQYF
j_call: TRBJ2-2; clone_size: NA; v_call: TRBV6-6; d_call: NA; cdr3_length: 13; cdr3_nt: TGTGCCAGCAGTTACTCCCTTGCCGGGGAGCTGTTTTTT; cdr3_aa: CASSYSLAGELFF
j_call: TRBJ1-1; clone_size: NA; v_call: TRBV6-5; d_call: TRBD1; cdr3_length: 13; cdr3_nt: TGTGCCAGCAGACAGGGGCGAAACACTGAAGCTTTCTTT; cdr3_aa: CASRQGRNTEAFF
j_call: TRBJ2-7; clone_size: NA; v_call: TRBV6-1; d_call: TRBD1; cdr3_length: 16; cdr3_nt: TGTGCCAGCAGTGGCCGCCCGGGACAGGGGAAGGGCGAGCAGTACTTC; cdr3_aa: CASSGRPGQGKGEQYF
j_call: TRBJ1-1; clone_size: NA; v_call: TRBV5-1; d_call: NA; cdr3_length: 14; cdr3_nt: TGCGCCAGCAGCTTGGGAGGCAGGAACACTGAAGCTTTCTTT; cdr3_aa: CASSLGGRNTEAFF
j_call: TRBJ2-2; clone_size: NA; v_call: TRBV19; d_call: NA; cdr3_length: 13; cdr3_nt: TGTGCCACGAACCCGCTCCGGGGGGGGGAGCTGTTTTTT; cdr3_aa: CATNPLRGGELFF
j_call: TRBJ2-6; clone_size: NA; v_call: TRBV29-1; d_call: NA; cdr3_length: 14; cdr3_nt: TGCAGCGTTGGGGACGGTTCAGGGGCCAACGTCCTGACTTTC; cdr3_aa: CSVGDGSGANVLTF
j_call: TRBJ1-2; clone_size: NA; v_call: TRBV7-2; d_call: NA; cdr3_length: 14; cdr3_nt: TGTGCCAGCAGCCAAGAAGGTGGTGCCGGGGGCTACACCTTC; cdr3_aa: CASSQEGGAGGYTF
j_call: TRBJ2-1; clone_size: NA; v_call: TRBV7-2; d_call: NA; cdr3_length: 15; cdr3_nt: TGTGCCAGCAGCCGCGGCGGCAGTCGTTACAATGAGCAGTTCTTC; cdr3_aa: CASSRGGSRYNEQFF
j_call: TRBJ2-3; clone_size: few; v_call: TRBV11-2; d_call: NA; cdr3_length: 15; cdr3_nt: TGTGCCAGCAGCTTCGGGGTGGGTGTAGCAGATACGCAGTATTTT; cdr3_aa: CASSFGVGVADTQYF
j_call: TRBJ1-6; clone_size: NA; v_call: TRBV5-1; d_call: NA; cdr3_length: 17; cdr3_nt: TGCGCCAGCAGCCCAGGGCGGCCCAATCCCACATATTCACCCCTCCACTTT; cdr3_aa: CASSPGRPNPTYSPLHF
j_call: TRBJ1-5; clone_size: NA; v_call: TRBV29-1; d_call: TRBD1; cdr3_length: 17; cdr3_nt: TGCAGCGTTGAAGCGGGACAGGGAAAATATGGCAATCAGCCCCAGCATTTT; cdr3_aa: CSVEAGQGKYGNQPQHF
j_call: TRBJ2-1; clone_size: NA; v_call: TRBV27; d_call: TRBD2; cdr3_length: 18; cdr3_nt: TGTGCCAGCAACGGCCGGACTAGCGGGGGACCCACCTACAATGAGCAGTTCTTC; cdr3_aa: CASNGRTSGGPTYNEQFF
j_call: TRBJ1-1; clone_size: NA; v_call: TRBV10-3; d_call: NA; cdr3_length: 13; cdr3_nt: TGTGCCATCAGGCCAGGAATGAACACTGAAGCTTTCTTT; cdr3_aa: CAIRPGMNTEAFF
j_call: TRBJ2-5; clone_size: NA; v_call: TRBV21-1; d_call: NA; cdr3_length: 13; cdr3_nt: TGTGCCAGCAGCAAAGAAGGCAGGGAGACCCAGTACTTC; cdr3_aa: CASSKEGRETQYF
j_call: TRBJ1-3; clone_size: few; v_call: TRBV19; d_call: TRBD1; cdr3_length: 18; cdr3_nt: TGTGCCAGTAGTGTCCCCGGGACAGGCACCCTCTCTGGAAACACCATATATTTT; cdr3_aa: CASSVPGTGTLSGNTIYF
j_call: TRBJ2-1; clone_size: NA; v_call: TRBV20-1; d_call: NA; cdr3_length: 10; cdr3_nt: TGCAGTGCTACACACGTCGAGCAGTTCTTC; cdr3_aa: CSATHVEQFF
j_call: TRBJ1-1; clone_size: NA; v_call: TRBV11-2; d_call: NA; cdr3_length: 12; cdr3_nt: TGTGCCAGCAGCTTCCGGGACACTGAAGCTTTCTTT; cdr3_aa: CASSFRDTEAFF
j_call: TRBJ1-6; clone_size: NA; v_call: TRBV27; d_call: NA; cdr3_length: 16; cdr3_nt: TGTGCCAGCAGCCTTAAAGTGGGAGGACTCGATTCACCCCTCCACTTT; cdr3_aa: CASSLKVGGLDSPLHF
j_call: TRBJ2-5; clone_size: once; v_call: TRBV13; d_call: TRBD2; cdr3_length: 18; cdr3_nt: TGTGCCAGCAGCATAAGGGGACTAGCGGGGGGGCCATCGGAGACCCAGTACTTC; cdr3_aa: CASSIRGLAGGPSETQYF